A selection of T cell receptor beta chains follows, all from one sample in a study of T cells in Graves' hyperthyroidism and ophthalmopathy. Each CDR3 protein gets one entry after TCRdb re-called the multiplex PCR reads with MiXCR. The top ten hold about 11% of the sample, which has approximately 520,000 distinct CDR3 sequences, approximately 25% seen once. The specimen sequenced was blood. Receptors originate from a woman in her 30s with Graves' ophthalmopathy. Each CDR3 is given with its conserved first and last residue. A D gene is named only where the DNA matches it firmly.

>TRBJ2-5|.|TRBV6-2/TRBV6-3
CASSYSTGGTSETQYF
>TRBJ1-1|TRBD1|TRBV5-1
CASSIGQGASDTEAFF
>TRBJ1-1|TRBD1|TRBV12-3/TRBV12-4
CASSFRGGMNTEAFF
>TRBJ2-7|.|TRBV30
CAWSPQYSEQYF
>TRBJ1-2|.|TRBV7-2
CASSPNYSYGYTF
>TRBJ2-5|TRBD2|TRBV28
CASSPAGVQETQYF
>TRBJ2-5|.|TRBV3-1
CASSQSQETQYF
>TRBJ1-2|TRBD1|TRBV12-3/TRBV12-4
CASSVPGQGESGYTF
>TRBJ2-7|TRBD2|TRBV15
CATSRDGGGKDEQYF
>TRBJ1-1|.|TRBV7-3
CASSLNGGEAFF
>TRBJ1-1|.|TRBV11-1
CASTYGLMNTEAFF
>TRBJ2-5|.|TRBV20-1
CSARVAGGETQYF
>TRBJ1-5|TRBD1|TRBV5-1
CASSSGDSLNQPQHF
>TRBJ2-7|TRBD2|TRBV20-1
CSAREGGGIHEQYF
>TRBJ1-5|.|TRBV19
CASSIEGEQPQHF
>TRBJ1-5|.|TRBV14
CASSQRGRNQPQHF
>TRBJ2-7|.|TRBV7-8
CASSLAPSSEQYF
>TRBJ1-1|.|TRBV6-5
CASRQSVGGATFF
>TRBJ2-3|.|TRBV27
CAGRGGPTDTQYF
>TRBJ1-5|TRBD1|TRBV28
CASNSGTGGLQPQHF
>TRBJ1-5|.|TRBV12-5
CASGLPGFSNQPQHF
>TRBJ2-2|.|TRBV5-1
CASSQDAAGSNTGELFF
>TRBJ1-6|.|TRBV7-2
CASSARFDRPNSPLHF
>TRBJ2-5|TRBD2|TRBV20-1
CSARSAGGPETQYF
>TRBJ1-2|.|TRBV25-1
CASGVGGNYGYTF
>TRBJ2-7|.|TRBV12-3/TRBV12-4
CASTRKVGQEQYF
>TRBJ2-7|.|TRBV25-1
CASSRDGAYEQYF
>TRBJ1-1|.|TRBV18
CASSPTGAVDTEAFF
>TRBJ1-6|.|TRBV5-1
CASRLDRHSPLHF
>TRBJ2-7|.|TRBV6-5
CASSYSGDRSNYEQYF
>TRBJ2-7|.|TRBV28
CASRLGGATYEQYF
>TRBJ2-4|.|TRBV15
CATSPPPLDSYGAKNIQYF
>TRBJ1-1|.|TRBV30
CAWSRSRGGNTEAFF
>TRBJ1-1|.|TRBV7-9
CASSLESGKNTEAFF
>TRBJ2-7|.|TRBV29-1
CSVEILEGKYYEQYF
>TRBJ1-1|.|TRBV25-1
CASSPDNLNTEAFF
>TRBJ1-1|.|TRBV5-1
CASSLVDRMNTEAFF
>TRBJ2-4|.|TRBV10-1
CASSDRDLAKNIQYF
>TRBJ1-1|.|TRBV20-1
CSATDPTGIGTEAFF
>TRBJ1-3|.|TRBV29-1
CSVRTSGNTIYF
>TRBJ1-2|TRBD1|TRBV6-1
CASSLLDRSNYGYTF
>TRBJ1-2|.|TRBV20-1
CSARAGGGQTYGYTF
>TRBJ1-1|TRBD1|TRBV6-2/TRBV6-3
CASSYPLGTERMNTEAFF
>TRBJ1-2|TRBD1|TRBV6-4
CASSESWTGEPYGYTF
>TRBJ1-6|.|TRBV12-3/TRBV12-4
CASGDGSPLHF
>TRBJ1-3|.|TRBV6-5
CASSFQTPIEFGNTIYF
>TRBJ1-5|.|TRBV27
CASSYGRNNQPQHF
>TRBJ2-5|.|TRBV12-5
CASGGARETQYF
>TRBJ1-1|TRBD1|TRBV28
CASSTGQPEAFF
>TRBJ1-2|TRBD1|TRBV7-2
CASSLAGTGRGYTF
>TRBJ1-3|.|TRBV10-3
CAVRTNGNTIYF
>TRBJ2-5|.|TRBV19
CASSIGDLQETQYF